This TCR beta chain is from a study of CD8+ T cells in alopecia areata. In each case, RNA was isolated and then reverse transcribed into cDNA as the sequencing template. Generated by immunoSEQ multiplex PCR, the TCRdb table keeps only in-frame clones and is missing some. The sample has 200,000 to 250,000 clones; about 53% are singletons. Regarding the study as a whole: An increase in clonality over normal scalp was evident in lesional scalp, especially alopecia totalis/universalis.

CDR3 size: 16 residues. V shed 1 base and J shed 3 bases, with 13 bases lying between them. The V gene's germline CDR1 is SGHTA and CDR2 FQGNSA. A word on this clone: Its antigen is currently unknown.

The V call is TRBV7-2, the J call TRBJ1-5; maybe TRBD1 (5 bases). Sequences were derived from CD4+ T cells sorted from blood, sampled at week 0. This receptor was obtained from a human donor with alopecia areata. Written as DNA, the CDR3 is TGTGCCAGCAGCTTAGTGGCAGGGCCGAACAATCAGCCCCAGCATTTT. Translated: CASSLVAGPNNQPQHF.